The clone carrying this T cell receptor (beta chain) was seen many times. The time point was: before trial treatment. The presence of advanced solid tumors lacking tumor-infiltrating lymphocytes characterized eligible patients. cDNA synthesis used a TRAV/TRBV-specific primer set for both chains. TCR amplification used approximately 19 PCR cycles, a constant-region primer and a V-primer adapter. One entry per CDR3 protein, called by TCRdb with MiXCR from the reads. The sample contains 70,000 to 95,000 distinct CDR3 sequences, about a sixth of which appear only once. Germline-derived CDR1 and CDR2 are SGDLS and YYNGEE. The V end was cut by 0 bases, the J end by 1 base, with 7 bases between. CDR3 length: 15 residues. The sample comes from a study of low-dose radiotherapy and immunotherapy resistance in tumors. About the research overall: Cohort 2 was treated with 1 Gy per fraction every two weeks, amounting to 13 Gy across 26 weeks. Intravenous ipilimumab 1 mg/kg every six weeks was given with nivolumab 240 mg every two weeks.

Here the sequenced sample was PBMCs, taken before treatment. The gene calls are TRBV9 and TRBJ2-2; D possibly corresponds to TRBD2 (5 bases). This receptor was identified in a male donor with prostate cancer. CDR3 in DNA: TGTGCCAGCAGCGTAGTGGGGAGGAACACCGGGGAGCTGTTTTTT. It specifies CASSVVGRNTGELFF.